This record looks at one T cell receptor (beta chain) sequence and its context. With random hexamers, reverse transcription was performed on about 0.5 to 1 ug of RNA. In TCRdb, the immunoSEQ multiplex PCR reads were re-called with MiXCR into one record per CDR3 protein. The sample consists of approximately 130,000 distinct CDR3 sequences, under 95% of them appearing once. The data belong to a study of CD8 T cells in Susac syndrome. This CDR3 spans 13 amino acids. The germline V gene has CDR1 MDHEN and CDR2 SYDVKM. V lost 3 bases and J 8 bases, leaving 11 bases between the germline ends. The source material was CD8+ T cells from PBMCs. V is TRBV28 and J is TRBJ2-1, with no clear D. The sequence was collected from a human donor with multiple sclerosis. The DNA of the CDR3 is TGTGCCAGCAGTTTCAGGACCCAGGATGAGCAGTTCTTC. Protein product: CASSFRTQDEQFF.